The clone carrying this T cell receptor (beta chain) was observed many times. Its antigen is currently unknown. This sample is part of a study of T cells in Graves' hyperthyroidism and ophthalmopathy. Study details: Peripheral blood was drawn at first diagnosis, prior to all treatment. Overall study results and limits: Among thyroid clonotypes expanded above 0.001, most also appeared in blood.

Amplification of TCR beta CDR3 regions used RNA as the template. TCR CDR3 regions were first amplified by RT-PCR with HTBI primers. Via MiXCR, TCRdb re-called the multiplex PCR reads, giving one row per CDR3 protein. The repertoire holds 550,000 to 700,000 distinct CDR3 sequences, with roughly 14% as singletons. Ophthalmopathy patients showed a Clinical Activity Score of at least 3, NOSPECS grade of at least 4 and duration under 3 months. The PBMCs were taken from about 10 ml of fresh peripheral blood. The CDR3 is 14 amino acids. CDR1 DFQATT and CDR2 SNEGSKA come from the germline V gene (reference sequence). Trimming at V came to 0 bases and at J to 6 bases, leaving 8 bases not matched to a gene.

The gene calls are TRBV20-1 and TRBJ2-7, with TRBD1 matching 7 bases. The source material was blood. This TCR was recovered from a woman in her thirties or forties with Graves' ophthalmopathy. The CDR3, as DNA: TGCAGTGCTAGAGATGACCCCTACAGGGGCGAGCAGTACTTC. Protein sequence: CSARDDPYRGEQYF.